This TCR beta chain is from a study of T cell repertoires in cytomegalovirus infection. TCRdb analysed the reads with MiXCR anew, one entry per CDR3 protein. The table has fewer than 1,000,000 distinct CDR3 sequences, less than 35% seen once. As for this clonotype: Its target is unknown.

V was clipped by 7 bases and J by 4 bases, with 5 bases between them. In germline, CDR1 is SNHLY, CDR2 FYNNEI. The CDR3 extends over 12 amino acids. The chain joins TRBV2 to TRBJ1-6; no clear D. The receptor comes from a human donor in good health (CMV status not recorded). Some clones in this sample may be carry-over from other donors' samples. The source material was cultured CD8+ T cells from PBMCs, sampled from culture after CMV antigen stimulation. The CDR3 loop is CASIGYNSPLHF. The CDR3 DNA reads TGTGCCAGCATAGGGTATAATTCACCCCTCCACTTT.